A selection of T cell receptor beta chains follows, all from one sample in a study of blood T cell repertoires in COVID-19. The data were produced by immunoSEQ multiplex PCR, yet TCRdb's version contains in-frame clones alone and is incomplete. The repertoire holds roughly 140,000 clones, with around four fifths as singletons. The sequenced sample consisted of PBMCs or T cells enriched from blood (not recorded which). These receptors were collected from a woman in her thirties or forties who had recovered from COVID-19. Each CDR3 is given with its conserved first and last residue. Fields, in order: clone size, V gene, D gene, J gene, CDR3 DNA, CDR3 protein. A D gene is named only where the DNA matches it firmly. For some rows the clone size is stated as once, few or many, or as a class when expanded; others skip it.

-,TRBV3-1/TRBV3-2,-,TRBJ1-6,TGTGCCAGCAGCCAAACGGGAAGTAATTCACCCCTCCACTTT,CASSQTGSNSPLHF
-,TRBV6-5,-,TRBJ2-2,TGTGCCAGCAGTTACGGCCAGGGGCTCACCGGGGAGCTGTTTTTT,CASSYGQGLTGELFF
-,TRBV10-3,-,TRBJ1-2,-,CAISEGVGAGATF
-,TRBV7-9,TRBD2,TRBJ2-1,TGTGCCAGCAGCGGACTAGCCCCCTACAATGAGCAGTTCTTC,CASSGLAPYNEQFF
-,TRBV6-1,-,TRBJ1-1,TGTGCCAGCAGTGAAGCGACAGCGAACACTGAAGCTTTCTTT,CASSEATANTEAFF
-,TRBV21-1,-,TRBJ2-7,TGTGCCAGCAGCAAAATAGGGCCACCTACACGTAGCGGGAGGGCCTACGAGCAGTACTTC,CASSKIGPPTRSGRAYEQYF
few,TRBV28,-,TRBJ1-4,TGTGCCAGCCAAACGGGGGGGGCTAATGAAAAACTGTTTTTT,CASQTGGANEKLFF
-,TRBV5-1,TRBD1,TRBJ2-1,TGCGCCAGCAGATTCCACAGGGGGAGCAATGAGCAGTTCTTC,CASRFHRGSNEQFF
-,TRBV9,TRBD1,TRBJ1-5,TGTGCCAGCAGCCCGGGACAGTATAGCAATCAGCCCCAGCATTTT,CASSPGQYSNQPQHF
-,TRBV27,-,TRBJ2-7,TGTGCCAGCAGTTTATCGGGGCAGGTAGGAGACGAGCAGTACTTC,CASSLSGQVGDEQYF
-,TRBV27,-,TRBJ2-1,TGTGCCAGCACCATATACAGGGGAGGCTACAATGAGCAGTTCTTC,CASTIYRGGYNEQFF
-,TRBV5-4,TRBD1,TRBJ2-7,TGTGCCAGCAGCTTGGGGGACGGACAGGGGAGAATCCACGAGCAGTACTTC,CASSLGDGQGRIHEQYF
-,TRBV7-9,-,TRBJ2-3,TGTGCCAGCAGCTTATTCGACACACGCACAGATACGCAGTATTTT,CASSLFDTRTDTQYF
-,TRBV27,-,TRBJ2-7,TGTGCCAGCAGTTGGGGGGACCACGAGCAGTACTTC,CASSWGDHEQYF
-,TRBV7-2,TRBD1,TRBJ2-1,TGTGCCAGCAGGGACAGGGGATACAATGAGCAGTTCTTC,CASRDRGYNEQFF
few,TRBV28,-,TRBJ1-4,TGTGCCAGCAGTTATGGGGGGGCGGGTGAAAAACTGTTTTTT,CASSYGGAGEKLFF
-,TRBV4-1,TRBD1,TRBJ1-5,TGCGCCAGCAGCCGTATCCGGGACAGGGATTTAGGTGCGGATCAGCCCCAGCATTTT,CASSRIRDRDLGADQPQHF